This paragraph covers one T cell receptor (beta chain) sequence. Its antigen remains unknown. Tumor samples were obtained before definitive surgery or chemotherapy. The CDR3 covers 13 residues. In germline, CDR1 is SGHTA, CDR2 FQGTGA. The V and J ends lost 4 bases and 7 bases respectively, with 11 bases between them. The sample is drawn from a study of high-grade serous ovarian cancer treatment subgroups. As for the study in general: Mean per sample: about 14,000 reads, several thousand unique TCR beta rearrangements. Study conclusions and caveats: CDR1 and CDR2 were left unanalyzed; analyses focused on CDR3.

Method: immunoSEQ multiplex PCR; TCRdb's copy keeps in-frame clones and lacks some. Among some 15,000 clones listed, roughly nine tenths were seen once. The V gene is TRBV7-3, the J gene TRBJ2-1; D ambiguous. The sequence was collected from a human donor with high-grade serous ovarian cancer. Input material: tumor tissue. This CDR3 is CASSSLGKNEQFF. The CDR3 DNA reads TGTGCCAGCAGCTCTCTCGGTAAAAATGAGCAGTTCTTC.